This is a list of T cell receptor beta chains from one sample in a study of blood T cell repertoires in COVID-19. The repertoire was sequenced with immunoSEQ multiplex PCR; TCRdb's copy has only in-frame clones and lacks some. The sample has about 300,000 clones, 88% seen once. Source material: peripheral blood. Receptor source: a woman aged 25 to 39 who had recovered from COVID-19. The CDR3 runs from the conserved cysteine through the conserved F or W. Fields, in order: V gene, D gene, clone size, J gene, CDR3 protein, CDR3 DNA. D genes are given only for firm matches. Size values are once, few and many counts, or a class for expanded clones, and some rows have none.

>TRBV28|TRBD1|.|TRBJ1-2
CASRTPGQATANYGYTF
TGTGCCAGCAGAACCCCGGGACAGGCAACCGCTAACTATGGCTACACCTTC
>TRBV24-1|TRBD1|.|TRBJ2-3
CATSDLRWDSKSTDTQYF
TGTGCCACCAGTGATTTGCGGTGGGACAGCAAAAGCACAGATACGCAGTATTTT
>TRBV6-2/TRBV6-3|TRBD2|.|TRBJ2-1
CASSYSGRVYNEQFF
TGTGCCAGCAGTTACTCGGGGAGGGTATACAATGAGCAGTTCTTC
>TRBV7-2|.|.|TRBJ2-7
CASSLLGGGPEQYF
TGTGCCAGCAGCTTATTAGGGGGGGGGCCCGAGCAGTACTTC
>TRBV28|.|.|TRBJ1-2
CASTYGRGYGYTF
TGTGCCAGCACCTACGGTCGGGGCTATGGCTACACCTTC
>TRBV6-5|.|.|TRBJ1-1
CASSTTDLNTEAFF
TGTGCCAGCAGCACGACAGACTTGAACACTGAAGCTTTCTTT
>TRBV11-2|.|.|TRBJ1-3
CASSTTVSGNTIYF
TGTGCCAGCAGCACGACAGTCTCTGGAAACACCATATATTTT
>TRBV5-1|.|.|TRBJ2-3
CASSAGTSTDTQYF
TGCGCCAGCAGCGCCGGGACTAGCACAGATACGCAGTATTTT
>TRBV11-1|TRBD1|.|TRBJ2-2
CASSWTGSNTGELFF
TGTGCCAGCAGCTGGACAGGGAGCAACACCGGGGAGCTGTTTTTT
>TRBV30|.|.|TRBJ1-5
CAWSGQLLNQPQHF
TGTGCCTGGAGTGGACAGCTTCTCAATCAGCCCCAGCATTTT
>TRBV4-2|TRBD2|.|TRBJ2-1
CASSQDMAAGGAYNEQFF
TGTGCCAGCAGCCAAGATATGGCGGCGGGGGGGGCCTACAATGAGCAGTTCTTC
>TRBV27|.|.|TRBJ2-3
CASSLSRLSADTQYF
TGTGCCAGCAGTTTATCCCGCCTATCGGCAGATACGCAGTATTTT
>TRBV7-6|.|once|TRBJ2-3
CASSQRDSSRDTQYF
TGTGCCAGCAGCCAACGGGACTCATCAAGAGATACGCAGTATTTT
>TRBV7-9|.|.|TRBJ2-2
CASSPILSPGELFF
TGTGCCAGCAGCCCCATACTGTCTCCCGGGGAGCTGTTTTTT
>TRBV7-9|.|.|TRBJ2-7
CASSQPTGRVQYF
TGTGCCAGCAGCCAGCCCACAGGGAGGGTGCAGTACTTC
>TRBV4-1|TRBD2|.|TRBJ2-2
CASSAGVGANTGELFF
TGCGCCAGCAGCGCGGGGGTCGGCGCGAACACCGGGGAGCTGTTTTTT
>TRBV6-5|.|.|TRBJ1-4
CASKGGKLFF
TGTGCCAGCAAGGGAGGAAAACTGTTTTTT
>TRBV30|.|.|TRBJ2-7
CAWSSSLDEEQYF
TGTGCCTGGAGTTCGAGCCTAGACGAAGAGCAGTACTTC
>TRBV11-2|TRBD1|.|TRBJ2-2
CASSPPSGTANTGELFF
TGTGCCAGCAGTCCTCCCTCCGGGACAGCGAACACCGGGGAGCTGTTTTTT
>TRBV28|.|.|TRBJ1-2
CASSLSADTLANYGYTF
TGTGCCAGCAGTTTATCGGCAGACACCTTAGCTAACTATGGCTACACCTTC
>TRBV27|.|.|TRBJ1-6
CASSPLLRGPNSPLHF
TGTGCCAGCAGTCCCTTACTTCGGGGTCCGAATTCACCCCTCCACTTT
>TRBV7-2|TRBD1|.|TRBJ1-2
CASSLKTGGIEGYTF
TGTGCCAGCAGCTTAAAGACAGGGGGAATTGAGGGCTACACCTTC
>TRBV29-1|.|.|TRBJ1-5
CSVEVGEGTQHF
TGCAGCGTTGAAGTGGGGGAGGGGACCCAGCATTTT
>TRBV7-9|TRBD1|.|TRBJ2-6
CASSGGTGRSGANVLTF
TGTGCCAGCAGCGGAGGGACAGGGAGGTCTGGGGCCAACGTCCTGACTTTC
>TRBV28|TRBD1|.|TRBJ2-3
CASSRQGNTDTQYF
TGTGCCAGCAGTAGACAGGGGAACACAGATACGCAGTATTTT
>TRBV5-4|.|once|TRBJ1-2
CASSLVRSTTNYGYTF
TGTGCCAGCAGCTTGGTCAGATCAACCACTAACTATGGCTACACCTTC
>TRBV2|TRBD2|.|TRBJ2-3
CASSWGGAGPDTQYF
TGTGCCAGCAGTTGGGGAGGGGCTGGGCCAGATACGCAGTATTTT
>TRBV5-6|.|.|TRBJ2-7
CASSLGTASYEQYF
TGTGCCAGCAGCTTGGGGACAGCATCCTACGAGCAGTACTTC
>TRBV5-5|TRBD2|.|TRBJ2-3
CASSLGQGGDTQYF
TGTGCCAGCAGCTTGGGGCAGGGAGGGGATACGCAGTATTTT
>TRBV7-8|.|.|TRBJ2-5
CASSSDGQIQETQYF
TGTGCCAGCAGCTCAGACGGACAGATCCAAGAGACCCAGTACTTC
>TRBV5-1|.|.|TRBJ1-2
CASTSSGGAHGYTF
TGCGCCAGCACATCATCGGGGGGCGCACATGGCTACACCTTC
>TRBV19|.|.|TRBJ1-1
CASMRGGMNTEAFF
TGTGCCAGTATGAGGGGGGGCATGAACACTGAAGCTTTCTTT
>TRBV28|TRBD1|.|TRBJ1-2
CASSPPDRAAFGYTF
TGTGCCAGCAGTCCGCCCGACAGGGCCGCCTTTGGCTACACCTTC
>TRBV5-1|.|.|TRBJ1-1
CASSYQGNTEAFF
TGCGCCAGCAGCTACCAGGGGAACACTGAAGCTTTCTTT
>TRBV2|TRBD1|.|TRBJ2-1
CAASGTAFTNEQFF
TGTGCCGCCAGTGGGACAGCCTTTACCAATGAGCAGTTCTTC
>TRBV5-4|.|.|TRBJ1-6
CASSLEQGHNSPLHF
TGTGCCAGCAGCTTGGAACAGGGTCATAATTCACCCCTCCACTTT
>TRBV20-1|TRBD2|.|TRBJ2-7
CSASPKRTSAEQYF
TGCAGTGCTAGTCCCAAGAGGACTAGCGCGGAGCAGTACTTC
>TRBV5-4|TRBD1|.|TRBJ1-2
CASSGGDRGTYGYTF
TGTGCCAGCAGCGGGGGGGACAGGGGAACTTATGGCTACACCTTC
>TRBV7-2|TRBD1|.|TRBJ1-6
CASTSGGSYNSPLHF
TGTGCCAGCACCTCAGGGGGCTCCTATAATTCACCCCTCCACTTT
>TRBV6-2/TRBV6-3|TRBD2|.|TRBJ2-1
CASSSQGLAENEQFF
TGTGCCAGCAGTTCCCAAGGACTAGCGGAGAATGAGCAGTTCTTC
>TRBV28|TRBD1|.|TRBJ1-1
CASSLRTGGRTEAFF
TGTGCCAGCAGTCTCCGGACAGGGGGGAGGACTGAAGCTTTCTTT
>TRBV5-1|.|.|TRBJ1-4
CASSLEPPNGDEKLFF
TGCGCCAGCAGCTTGGAGCCACCCAACGGGGATGAAAAACTGTTTTTT
>TRBV6-1|.|.|TRBJ1-6
CASSEVRESPLHF
TGTGCCAGCAGTGAAGTCCGGGAGTCACCCCTCCACTTT
>TRBV6-6|TRBD1|.|TRBJ2-2
CASSHRTGGSGGELFF
TGTGCCAGCAGCCATAGGACAGGGGGCAGCGGCGGGGAGCTGTTTTTT